One sample yielded the 13 T cell receptor beta chains listed below, sequenced in a study of T cell repertoires in cytomegalovirus infection. TCRdb itself ran the reads through MiXCR, one entry per CDR3 protein. The sample carries around 120,000 distinct CDR3 sequences, 7% to 9.5% recorded once. The specimen sequenced was PBMCs. These receptors all stem from a human donor in good health (CMV status not recorded). Some clones in this sample may be carry-over from other donors' samples.

This clonotype was counted between two and nine times. This rearrangement joins TRBV7-3 to TRBJ1-2; the D is unclear. The length of the CDR3 is 15 residues. Trimming removed 5 bases from V and 0 bases from J, with 13 bases in between. CDR1 is SGHTA and CDR2 is FQGTGA in the germline V gene. The CDR3 loop is CASSQGAGPNYGYTF. The CDR3 nucleotides read TGTGCCAGCAGCCAAGGTGCCGGCCCTAACTATGGCTACACCTTC.

This clonotype has a handful of counts. The rearrangement uses TRBV4-2 and TRBJ1-5; no clear D. The CDR3 extends over 15 amino acids. Looked up from germline, CDR1 is LGHNA and CDR2 is YNFKEQ. With 4 bases removed from V and 1 base from J, the gap between germline ends came to 11 bases. DNA for the CDR3: TGTGCCAGCAGCCCGACAATTACAAGCAATCAGCCCCAGCATTTT. It encodes CASSPTITSNQPQHF.

This clonotype was seen repeatedly, ten times or more. The chain combines TRBV10-3 with TRBJ1-2, with D possibly being TRBD1 (5 bases). Germline V gives CDR1 ENHRY, CDR2 SYGVKD. There are 13 residues in the CDR3. V lost 4 bases and J 4 bases, leaving 10 bases between the germline ends. The CDR3 nucleotides read TGTGCCATCAGTGGAAGGGGAGCCTATGGCTACACCTTC. This sequence encodes CAISGRGAYGYTF.

This clonotype showed up just a few times. A much more abundant neighbour one base away suggests this may be a read error. The rearrangement links TRBV20-1 to TRBJ2-3; 8 bases line up with TRBD2. The CDR3 has 13 residues. CDR1 is DFQATT, CDR2 SNEGSKA, per germline (reference sequence). V was clipped by 6 bases and J by 6 bases; unmatched bases: 8. The CDR3 is CSAGAGGGDTQYF. The CDR3 coding sequence is TGCAGTGCGGGGGCGGGCGGGGGGGATACGCAGTATTTT.

Many counts were recorded for this clonotype. The chain links TRBV28 to TRBJ1-1; TRBD1 matches at 7 bases. V was clipped by 4 bases and J by 4 bases; unmatched bases: 9. Germline V gene sequence: CDR1 MDHEN, CDR2 SYDVKM. The CDR3 is made up of 15 amino acids. The CDR3 protein is CASSSRGQPTTEAFF. In DNA, the CDR3 is TGTGCCAGCAGTTCGAGGGGACAGCCAACCACTGAAGCTTTCTTT.

This clonotype was counted ten times or more. V is TRBV28 and J is TRBJ2-2; TRBD1 agrees at 10 bases. The junction had 8 bases not matched to a gene; V was cut back by 6 bases and J by 4 bases. CDR1 MDHEN and CDR2 SYDVKM come from the germline V gene. This CDR3 is 16 amino acids long. CDR3 sequence reads: CASRLPGTGVTGELFF. The CDR3 coding sequence is TGTGCCAGCAGACTTCCCGGGACAGGGGTCACCGGGGAGCTGTTTTTT.

In this sample, this clonotype turned up many times. V and J are TRBV7-8 and TRBJ2-7; D possibly corresponds to TRBD2 (6 bases). This CDR3 has 12 amino acids. Trimming cost V 1 base and J 5 bases, with 6 bases left between them. Germline CDR1 is SGHVS and CDR2 is FQNEAQ. The CDR3 reads CASSLGGDEQYF. CDR3 DNA sequence: TGTGCCAGCAGCTTAGGGGGGGACGAGCAGTACTTC.

The chain combines TRBV2 with TRBJ1-1; weak D call: TRBD1 (6 bases). CDR3 length: 14 amino acids. Between the trimmed V and J ends, which lost 4 bases and 6 bases, there was a span of 15 bases. Germline V gene lookup returns CDR1 SNHLY and CDR2 FYNNEI. The CDR3 here is CASSVYQGIPEAFF. The CDR3 coding sequence is TGTGCCAGCAGTGTGTACCAGGGGATCCCTGAAGCTTTCTTT.

The table lists this clonotype with many counts. The genes are TRBV6-2 or TRBV6-3 and TRBJ1-1; D is undetermined. The CDR3 totals 12 residues. Germline CDR1 reads MNHEY; CDR2 reads SVGEGT. Trimming shortened V by 6 bases and J by 1 base, and 6 bases separated the two germline ends. CDR3 in amino acids: CASRQPNTEAFF. CDR3 coding DNA: TGTGCCAGCAGGCAACCGAACACTGAAGCTTTCTTT.

This sequence joins TRBV20-1 and TRBJ2-2; D is perhaps TRBD2 (7 bases). The germline V gene has CDR1 DFQATT and CDR2 SNEGSKA (reference sequence). V was cut by 6 bases and J by 6 bases, with 20 bases left in between. CDR3 length: 15 amino acids. CDR3 nucleotides: TGCAGTGCACATAGCGCGGGGGCTCTTTCCGGGGAGCTGTTTTTT. Protein sequence: CSAHSAGALSGELFF.

For the CDR3, the DNA is TGCGCCAGCAGCCCTAACCCAACAGGTGTATACACTGAAGCTTTCTTT. Amino acid sequence: CASSPNPTGVYTEAFF. The rearrangement uses TRBV5-1 and TRBJ1-1; TRBD1 might be the D (5 bases). Germline values: CDR1 SGHRS, CDR2 YFSETQ. Trimming removed 4 bases from V and 3 bases from J, with 19 bases in between. There are 16 residues in the CDR3.

There are many counts of this clonotype. V usage is TRBV6-2 or TRBV6-3 and J usage is TRBJ2-4, with 8 bases identical to TRBD1. Trimming at V came to 3 bases and at J to 0 bases, leaving 13 bases not matched to a gene. The germline V gene encodes CDR1 MNHEY and CDR2 SVGEGT. This CDR3 comprises 19 residues. The CDR3 is CASSYDGRGTGIAKNIQYF. DNA of the CDR3: TGTGCCAGCAGTTATGATGGTCGGGGGACAGGCATAGCCAAAAACATTCAGTACTTC.

The chain links TRBV4-2 to TRBJ2-3; 11 nucleotides match TRBD2. V lost 0 bases, J lost 0 bases, and 8 bases stayed unmatched. Germline lookup yields CDR1 LGHNA and CDR2 YNFKEQ. CDR3 size: 19 residues. Here the CDR3 DNA reads TGTGCCAGCAGCCAAGAATCGGCTAGCGGGGGGCCAAGCACAGATACGCAGTATTTT. This sequence encodes CASSQESASGGPSTDTQYF.